This T cell receptor (beta chain) was sequenced during a study of T cells in Graves' hyperthyroidism and ophthalmopathy. Germline V gene data show CDR1 as SGHTA and CDR2 as FQGTGA. Trimming took 3 bases from V and 0 from J; bases not matched to a gene: 5. This CDR3 is built from 16 residues. Inclusion characteristics of ophthalmopathy patients comprised a Clinical Activity Score of at least 3, a NOSPECS grade of at least 4, and duration under 3 months. Clinical symptoms, serum thyroxine, TRAb, thyroid ultrasound and orbital computed tomography informed diagnoses. Study results and limitations: Progression to ophthalmopathy was predicted a median of approximately 6.4 months early.

The source material, RNA transcripts, was used to amplify TCR beta CDR3 regions. HTBI primers were used for first-round RT-PCR of the TCR CDR3. TCRdb used MiXCR to reprocess the multiplex PCR reads, holding one entry per CDR3 protein. The sample yields roughly 560,000 distinct CDR3 sequences, roughly 15% seen once. This clonotype was seen just once. Antigen: not known. Sequencing was carried out using blood. The chain recombines TRBV7-3 with TRBJ2-7, with 10 bases that match TRBD2. The sequence was collected from a woman aged 40 to 50 with Graves' ophthalmopathy. For the CDR3, the DNA is TGTGCCAGCAGCTTTGGACTAGCGGCTGCCTCCTACGAGCAGTACTTC. This sequence encodes CASSFGLAAASYEQYF. Using reference TRBV7-3 and TRBJ2-7 for the parts outside the CDR3, the full variable domain is GAGVSQTPSNKVTEKGKYVELRCDPISGHTALYWYRQSLGQGPEFLIYFQGTGAADDSGLPNDRFFAVRPEGSVSTLKIQRTERGDSAVYLCASSFGLAAASYEQYFGPGTRLTVT.